The present T cell receptor beta chain was sequenced within a study of beta chain features in type 1 diabetes. Overall study results and limits: For Type 1 diabetes patients, all four CD4+ subsets carried TCRB CDR3s that were moderately but significantly shorter. At VDJ recombination sites, type 1 diabetes patients had fewer insertions and more deleted nucleotides.

Points on this clone: Antigen: not known.

CDR3 size: 14 residues. V dropped 7 bases and J dropped 0 bases, with 10 bases sitting between them. Germline V gene sequence: CDR1 LNHDA, CDR2 SQIVND (reference sequence). Expressed TCRB transcripts were sequenced, since all the RNA that had been isolated was reverse transcribed. TCRdb keeps only in-frame clones here, not all; method: immunoSEQ multiplex PCR. The sample lists about 240,000 clones, about 15% seen once, with approximately 0.02% in the top ten. The sample consisted of naive CD4+ T cells from blood. The chain has TRBV19 and TRBJ1-5; D gene unclear. This receptor was taken from a man aged 25 to 40 with type 1 diabetes. CDR3 DNA sequence: TGTGCCAGTAATGACATTACTAGCAATCAGCCCCAGCATTTT. Amino acid sequence: CASNDITSNQPQHF.